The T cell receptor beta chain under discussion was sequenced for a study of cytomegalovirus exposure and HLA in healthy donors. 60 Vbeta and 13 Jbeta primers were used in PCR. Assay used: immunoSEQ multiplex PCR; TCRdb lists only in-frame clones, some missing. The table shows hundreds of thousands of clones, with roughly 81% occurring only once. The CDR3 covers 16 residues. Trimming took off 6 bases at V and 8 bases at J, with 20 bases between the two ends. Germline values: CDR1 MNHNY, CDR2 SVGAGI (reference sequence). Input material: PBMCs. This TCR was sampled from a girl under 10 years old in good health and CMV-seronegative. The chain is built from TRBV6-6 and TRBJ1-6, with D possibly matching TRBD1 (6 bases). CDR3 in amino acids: CASSLPPQGTYSPLHF. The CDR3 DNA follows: TGTGCCAGCAGCCTACCGCCACAGGGAACATATTCACCCCTCCACTTT.